Following are 18 T cell receptor beta chains from one sample sequenced in a study of CD8+ T cells in alopecia areata. Extraction and reverse transcription of RNA yielded cDNA as the sequencing template. Measured with immunoSEQ multiplex PCR; TCRdb has only the in-frame clones, and not every one. The table has around 110,000 clones, about 60% seen once; the top ten hold over 9%. The treatment is: oral pan-JAK inhibitor, 5-10 mg twice daily. Specimen: CD8+ T cells sorted from blood, collected at week 24, from a patient treated with tofacitinib. Receptors were obtained from a human donor with alopecia areata.

The chain employs TRBV12-5 and TRBJ1-5; 8 nucleotides line up with TRBD1. With 6 bases clipped from V and 2 bases from J, the junction kept 6 bases outside the gene matches. Germline V CDR1 and CDR2: LGHNT, FRNRAP. CDR3 length: 15 amino acids. The CDR3 sequence: CASGVTGERNQPQHF. DNA for the CDR3: TGTGCTAGTGGAGTGACAGGGGAACGCAATCAGCCCCAGCATTTT.

This clone was observed a few times. The chain links TRBV5-6 to TRBJ1-1; 10 nucleotides align to TRBD1. This CDR3 is built from 16 residues. The J segment lost 5 bases and the V segment lost 3 bases, leaving 10 bases of the junction unmatched. Germline V lookup: CDR1 SGHDT, CDR2 YYEEEE. CDR3 nucleotide sequence: TGTGCCAGCAGCTACCGGGACAGGGGCCTAGGGACTGAAGCTTTCTTT. Encoded protein: CASSYRDRGLGTEAFF.

The chain couples TRBV5-6 to TRBJ1-2; 7 positions agree with TRBD1. CDR1 and CDR2 (germline): SGHDT, YYEEEE. The V gene end was trimmed by 4 bases and the J gene end by 2 bases; junction bases not matched to a gene: 5. This CDR3 region has 14 residues. The CDR3 DNA reads as TGTGCCAGCAGCCAGGCGACAGGGAACTATGGCTACACCTTC. It specifies CASSQATGNYGYTF.

The V and J genes are TRBV25-1 and TRBJ2-2; 7 positions match TRBD1. The V segment lost 3 bases and the J segment 4 bases; nucleotides outside the gene matches: 2. This CDR3 comprises 14 residues. Per the germline V gene, CDR1 is MGHDK and CDR2 is SYGVNS. CDR3 sequence reads: CASSEGDSTGELFF. As DNA, the CDR3 is TGTGCCAGCAGTGAGGGGGACAGCACCGGGGAGCTGTTTTTT.

V gene TRBV6-6 combines with J gene TRBJ2-5; no reliable D call. Trimming removed 2 bases at V and 3 bases at J, with 7 bases between. Germline-derived CDR1 and CDR2 are MNHNY and SVGAGI (reference sequence). The CDR3 spans 13 residues. CDR3 amino acids: CASSYVLKETQYF. CDR3 nucleotide sequence: TGTGCCAGCAGTTACGTCCTTAAAGAGACCCAGTACTTC.

V is TRBV13 and J is TRBJ2-3; TRBD2 matches at 8 bases. Germline loops: CDR1 PRHDT, CDR2 FYEKMQ (reference sequence). This CDR3 is 16 amino acids long. V gave up 6 bases and J gave up 1 base; unmatched junction bases: 9. CDR3 nucleotide sequence: TGTGCCAGCAGAGCCTACTCGCGGGGGGGCACAGATACGCAGTATTTT. Translating it yields CASRAYSRGGTDTQYF.

This clone was seen a single time. The J gene is TRBJ2-2, the V gene TRBV10-3, with 7 nucleotides matching TRBD1. This CDR3 has 14 residues. Germline V gene sequence: CDR1 ENHRY, CDR2 SYGVKD. The V and J ends lost 4 bases and 1 base, in that order; junction bases with no gene match: 0. The CDR3 region is CAISGDRNTGELFF. DNA of the CDR3: TGTGCCATCAGTGGGGACAGGAACACCGGGGAGCTGTTTTTT.

The V gene is TRBV14, the J gene TRBJ2-3; 11 nucleotides match TRBD1. The CDR3 runs 15 residues. Unmatched junction bases numbered 5, after V lost 4 bases and J lost 5 bases. Germline CDR1 reads SGHDN; CDR2 reads FVKESK. CDR3 sequence (DNA): TGTGCCAGCAGCCCGAGGACAGGGGGCTTAGATACGCAGTATTTT. The encoded protein is CASSPRTGGLDTQYF.

The V and J genes are TRBV29-1 and TRBJ2-7, with D tentatively TRBD1 or TRBD2 (5 bases each). Germline CDR1 SQVTM, CDR2 ANQGSEA. CDR3 length: 13 amino acids. The V end lost 7 bases, the J end lost 5 bases, and 18 bases lay between the germline ends. CDR3 in DNA: TGCAGCGCCCGAGGTATAGGGACGGACGAGCAGTACTTC. It codes for CSARGIGTDEQYF.

The V and J genes are TRBV4-1 and TRBJ1-6; 10 bases are a match to TRBD1. J lost 9 bases, V lost 1 base, and 3 bases had no gene match. Germline V CDR1 and CDR2: MGHRA, YSYEKL. The CDR3 has 15 residues. Here the CDR3 DNA reads TGCGCCAGCAGCCAAGGCGACAGGGGGCGTTCACCCCTCCACTTT. Translating gives CASSQGDRGRSPLHF.

The CDR3 coding sequence is TGTGCCAGCAGCCAAGACTTATTGGGCACTGAAGCTTTCTTT. Amino acid sequence: CASSQDLLGTEAFF. The rearrangement joins TRBV9 to TRBJ1-1; D is undetermined. The V gene's germline CDR1 is SGDLS and CDR2 YYNGEE. The CDR3 length is 14 residues. The V gene lost 4 bases and the J gene lost 4 bases, with 14 bases spanning the gap.

This clone was seen just once. The chain is built from TRBV29-1 and TRBJ2-7, with 8 bases lining up with TRBD2. CDR3 size: 16 residues. With 0 bases clipped from V and 1 base from J, the junction kept 8 bases outside the gene matches. Germline V CDR1 and CDR2: SQVTM, ANQGSEA. The CDR3 sequence is CSVEDHDGGASYEQYF. CDR3 coding DNA: TGCAGCGTTGAAGATCATGACGGGGGGGCTTCCTACGAGCAGTACTTC.

This chain joins TRBV5-6 and TRBJ1-5; D is unresolved. The V end was cut by 0 bases, the J end by 2 bases, with 9 bases between. Germline V CDR1 and CDR2: SGHDT, YYEEEE. The CDR3 is 15 amino acids. CDR3 loop: CASSLGDHGNQPQHF. CDR3 in DNA: TGTGCCAGCAGCTTGGGGGATCATGGCAATCAGCCCCAGCATTTT.

Only a few counts were recorded for this clone. This rearrangement joins TRBV5-1 to TRBJ2-3; D not certain. This CDR3 is 15 amino acids long. Germline loops: CDR1 SGHRS, CDR2 YFSETQ. With 0 bases removed from V and 1 base from J, the gap between germline ends came to 9 bases. The chain's CDR3 is CASSLGPEGTDTQYF. The CDR3 bases are TGCGCCAGCAGCTTGGGCCCCGAGGGCACAGATACGCAGTATTTT.

This clone was counted once. The chain couples TRBV28 to TRBJ2-3; D gene ambiguous. Trimming shortened V by 4 bases and J by 2 bases, and 4 bases separated the two germline ends. The CDR3 runs 12 residues. Germline-derived CDR1 and CDR2 are MDHEN and SYDVKM. The CDR3 here is CASSSDTDTQYF. For the CDR3, the DNA is TGTGCCAGCAGTTCGGACACAGATACGCAGTATTTT. The complete variable domain, with remaining parts taken from reference TRBV28 and TRBJ2-3, reads DVKVTQSSRYLVKRTGEKVFLECVQDMDHENMFWYRQDPGLGLRLIYFSYDVKMKEKGDIPEGYSVSREKKERFSLILESASTNQTSMYLCASSSDTDTQYFGPGTRLTVL.

The chain uses TRBV7-6 and TRBJ1-2; TRBD1 matches 9 bases. Germline lookup yields CDR1 SGHVS and CDR2 FNYEAQ. Trimming took 1 base from V and 6 from J; bases not matched to a gene: 6. This CDR3 has 15 amino acids. CDR3 sequence reads: CASSLGTGAAHGYTF. In DNA, the CDR3 is TGTGCCAGCAGCTTAGGGACAGGGGCGGCGCATGGCTACACCTTC.

This chain joins TRBV7-9 and TRBJ1-1; D not resolved. Between the trimmed V and J ends, which lost 5 bases and 4 bases, there was a span of 14 bases. CDR1 and CDR2 from the germline V gene are SEHNR and FQNEAQ (reference sequence). The CDR3 sequence is 14 residues long. The CDR3 sequence: CASSLAPLGTEAFF. The CDR3 nucleotides read TGTGCCAGCAGCCTGGCCCCATTGGGCACTGAAGCTTTCTTT.

There are a few counts of this clone. V usage is TRBV5-6 and J usage is TRBJ2-3; possibly TRBD1 for D (5 bases). Trimming cost V 0 bases and J 1 base, with 12 bases left between them. Germline CDR1 reads SGHDT; CDR2 reads YYEEEE. This CDR3 spans 16 amino acids. CDR3 amino acids: CASSLGAGWGTDTQYF. The CDR3 bases are TGTGCCAGCAGCTTGGGGGCAGGGTGGGGCACAGATACGCAGTATTTT. Full variable domain (rest looked up from reference TRBV5-6 and TRBJ2-3): DAGVTQSPTHLIKTRGQQVTLRCSPKSGHDTVSWYQQALGQGPQFIFQYYEEEERQRGNFPDRFSGHQFPNYSSELNVNALLLGDSALYLCASSLGAGWGTDTQYFGPGTRLTVL.